One sample yielded the 15 T cell receptor beta chains listed below, sequenced in a study of cytomegalovirus exposure and HLA in healthy donors. It was with 60 Vbeta and 13 Jbeta primers that the PCR ran. This table comes from immunoSEQ multiplex PCR, and its TCRdb copy is limited to in-frame clones, with some not included. The sample gives roughly 180,000 clones, 75% to 85% of which show up once; roughly 0.82% is in the top ten. The sequenced sample was PBMCs. Source of these receptors: a female donor in good health and CMV-seronegative.

This clone was counted only a few times. The rearrangement joins TRBV10-3 to TRBJ2-2; D perhaps matches TRBD2 (6 bases). This CDR3 spans 16 amino acids. The germline CDR1 and CDR2 sequences are ENHRY and SYGVKD. V was trimmed by 7 bases and J by 1 base, leaving 16 bases between them. The CDR3 region is CAIISSLAENTGELFF. The DNA for the CDR3 is TGTGCCATCATTAGCTCCTTAGCGGAGAACACCGGGGAGCTGTTTTTT.

This chain connects TRBV29-1 to TRBJ2-4; 11 bases agree with TRBD2. CDR3 length equals 17 residues. Germline V gene lookup returns CDR1 SQVTM and CDR2 ANQGSEA. Unmatched junction bases numbered 9, after V lost 5 bases and J lost 0 bases. In DNA form, the CDR3 reads TGCAGCGTTAGCCTAGCGGGGGGCGTTCTAGCCAAAAACATTCAGTACTTC. It translates to CSVSLAGGVLAKNIQYF.

The chain recombines TRBV5-1 with TRBJ2-3; 9 bases fit TRBD2. Germline loops: CDR1 SGHRS, CDR2 YFSETQ. The CDR3 spans 17 residues. The ends lost 3 bases at V and 0 bases at J; junction bases unmatched: 8. The CDR3 region has the DNA TGCGCCAGCAGCTACACGGTCCTAGCGGGGAGCACAGATACGCAGTATTTT. Protein: CASSYTVLAGSTDTQYF.

The chain uses TRBV7-9 and TRBJ2-5; 7 positions agree with TRBD1. CDR1 and CDR2 from the germline V gene are SEHNR and FQNEAQ (reference sequence). Trimming removed 1 base from V and 5 bases from J; junction bases left unmatched: 13. The CDR3 extends over 17 amino acids. This chain's CDR3 is CASSLEFVAGGRETQYF. CDR3 in DNA: TGTGCCAGCAGCTTAGAGTTTGTAGCAGGGGGTCGGGAGACCCAGTACTTC.

The chain links TRBV4-1 to TRBJ2-3, with D maybe TRBD1 (5 bases). The CDR3 consists of 16 residues. Trimming pared 1 base from V and 5 bases from J, leaving 16 bases between. In germline, CDR1 is MGHRA, CDR2 YSYEKL. As DNA, the CDR3 is TGCGCCAGCAGCCAAGTTGGCGGTAGGGGCAGAGATACGCAGTATTTT. This translates into CASSQVGGRGRDTQYF.

This chain links TRBV4-3 with TRBJ1-5; TRBD1 aligns across 9 bases. The V gene's germline CDR1 is LGHNA and CDR2 YSLEER. J was trimmed by 6 bases and V by 2 bases; bases with no gene match: 11. The CDR3 consists of 17 residues. The CDR3 here is CASSQQQGALRGQPQHF. In DNA, the CDR3 is TGCGCCAGCAGCCAACAACAGGGGGCCCTCAGGGGTCAGCCCCAGCATTTT.

A few counts support this clone. This chain joins TRBV7-2 and TRBJ2-7; possible D gene TRBD1, 6 bases. In germline, CDR1 is SGHTA, CDR2 FQGNSA. The ends were cut back, 5 bases at V and 6 bases at J, with 11 bases in the middle. This CDR3 comprises 12 residues. The DNA for the CDR3 is TGTGCCAGCAGCCCACAGGGAAGCGAGCAGTACTTC. Residues: CASSPQGSEQYF.

The V gene is TRBV5-8, the J gene TRBJ1-1, with a tentative D call TRBD1 (6 bases). In germline, CDR1 is SGHTS, CDR2 YDEGEE. The V end was cut by 4 bases, the J end by 2 bases, with 9 bases between. This CDR3 comprises 13 residues. The CDR3 DNA reads TGTGCCAGCAGCGCACAGGGAAACACTGAAGCTTTCTTT. Translating it yields CASSAQGNTEAFF.

J is TRBJ1-2 and V is TRBV7-9, with 7 bases that match TRBD1. Trimming at V came to 1 base and at J to 9 bases, leaving 5 bases not matched to a gene. Germline V gives CDR1 SEHNR, CDR2 FQNEAQ (reference sequence). This CDR3 is built from 13 residues. CDR3 in amino acids: CASSLGDRSSYTF. CDR3 DNA sequence: TGTGCCAGCAGCTTAGGGGACAGAAGTAGCTACACCTTC.

The chain recombines TRBV27 with TRBJ1-5; D call uncertain. CDR1 is MNHEY, CDR2 SMNVEV, per germline (reference sequence). The V and J ends lost 7 bases and 0 bases respectively, with 13 bases between them. The CDR3 is 15 amino acids. The CDR3 sequence is CASTKTPYSNQPQHF. The CDR3 DNA follows: TGTGCCAGCACTAAGACACCGTATAGCAATCAGCCCCAGCATTTT.

The rearrangement joins TRBV28 to TRBJ2-2, with 8 nucleotides matching TRBD2. The junction had 3 bases not matched to a gene; V was cut back by 6 bases and J by 0 bases. The CDR3 runs 15 residues. From germline, CDR1 is MDHEN and CDR2 SYDVKM. The CDR3 is CASSGAGANTGELFF. The CDR3 coding sequence is TGTGCCAGCAGCGGAGCGGGAGCGAACACCGGGGAGCTGTTTTTT. Complete variable domain (other parts from reference TRBV28 and TRBJ2-2): DVKVTQSSRYLVKRTGEKVFLECVQDMDHENMFWYRQDPGLGLRLIYFSYDVKMKEKGDIPEGYSVSREKKERFSLILESASTNQTSMYLCASSGAGANTGELFFGEGSRLTVL.

V and J are TRBV4-3 and TRBJ1-6, with 8 bases aligning to TRBD1. Germline lookup yields CDR1 LGHNA and CDR2 YSLEER. V lost 2 bases to trimming and J lost 9 bases; unmatched junction nucleotides: 12. The CDR3 loop spans 17 amino acids. In nucleotides, the CDR3 is TGCGCCAGCAGCCAACTATTACCAGGACAGGGCATTTCACCCCTCCACTTT. Amino acid sequence: CASSQLLPGQGISPLHF.

This rearrangement joins TRBV5-1 to TRBJ2-3; no clear D gene. CDR3 length: 13 residues. Germline V gene sequence: CDR1 SGHRS, CDR2 YFSETQ. V was cut by 4 bases and J by 3 bases, with 9 bases left in between. CDR3 DNA sequence: TGCGCCAGCAGCCTAGACTCGACAGATACGCAGTATTTT. This sequence encodes CASSLDSTDTQYF.

The chain carries TRBV5-1 and TRBJ2-7, with a tentative D call TRBD1 (5 bases). Trimming removed 0 bases from V and 4 bases from J, with 11 bases in between. Looked up from germline, CDR1 is SGHRS and CDR2 is YFSETQ. This CDR3 comprises 14 residues. This CDR3 is CASSLEQVSYEQYF. The CDR3 DNA follows: TGCGCCAGCAGCTTGGAACAGGTTTCTTACGAGCAGTACTTC.

The rearrangement links TRBV11-3 to TRBJ2-3; perhaps TRBD1 as D (5 bases). The CDR3 consists of 15 residues. Germline assignment: CDR1 SGHNT and CDR2 YENEEA. V was cut by 5 bases and J by 11 bases, with 23 bases left in between. The DNA for the CDR3 is TGTGCCAGCAGCCCAGGGATCAGGGAAAAATACAGGCAGTATTTT. Translation: CASSPGIREKYRQYF. The whole variable domain, filled in from reference TRBV11-3 and TRBJ2-3, reads EAGVVQSPRYKIIEKKQPVAFWCNPISGHNTLYWYLQNLGQGPELLIRYENEEAVDDSQLPKDRFSAERLKGVDSTLKIQPAELGDSAVYLCASSPGIREKYRQYFGPGTRLTVL.